The rows below give T cell receptor beta chains drawn from one sample of a study of blood T cell repertoires in COVID-19. The method was immunoSEQ multiplex PCR; TCRdb's version includes in-frame clones alone and lacks a portion of them. The sample has a few hundred thousand clones; approximately 85% are singletons. Sample: PBMCs or T cells enriched from blood (not recorded which). These receptors were collected from a man between 25 and 39 years old who had recovered from COVID-19. The CDR3 runs from the conserved cysteine through the conserved F or W.

TRBV9	TRBJ2-3	CASSVAGNTDTQYF
TRBV6-5	TRBJ2-7	CASSLSQSNEQYF
TRBV6-2/TRBV6-3	TRBJ1-5	CASSYPGGGKPQHF
TRBV21-1	TRBJ1-6	CASSYYGNSPLHF
TRBV15	TRBJ1-2	CATSFRRGDGRYTF
TRBV6-1	TRBJ1-5	CASSEGRGSLARQPQHF
TRBV11-2	TRBJ2-3	CASSLGGGFADTQYF
TRBV19	TRBJ1-2	CASGFVVAGNGYTF
TRBV5-6	TRBJ1-2	CASSLDNRGDYGYTF
TRBV7-3	TRBJ1-2	CASSPGQGADGNYGYTF
TRBV10-2	TRBJ2-5	CASSARQTQETQYF
TRBV5-4	TRBJ2-2	CASSFRQGAGELFF
TRBV9	TRBJ2-1	CASSVEEYPYNEQFF
TRBV6-5	TRBJ1-4	CASRVGNEKLFF
TRBV13	TRBJ1-1	CASSLEGANTEAFF
TRBV6-1	TRBJ2-2	CASSDKGHITGELFF
TRBV7-9	TRBJ1-4	CASSLVQSNEKLFF
TRBV19	TRBJ1-2	CAIRLGTGGDYGYTF
TRBV5-8	TRBJ2-5	CASSFGQNKETQYF
TRBV10-3	TRBJ2-7	CAIKEQGYEQYF
TRBV5-1	TRBJ2-2	CASSWIQGDTGELFF
TRBV5-6	TRBJ1-2	CASSTDRLGYTF
TRBV11-2	TRBJ1-1	CASTRGAVGNTEAFF
TRBV19	TRBJ2-5	CASSISASGLEKTQYF
TRBV19	TRBJ1-2	CASSGERTGGSDGYTF
TRBV7-3	TRBJ1-1	CASSLSRNTEAFF
TRBV7-2	TRBJ1-1	CASSLYEGPEAFF
TRBV5-1	TRBJ2-1	CASSLERASGGFYNEQFF
TRBV10-3	TRBJ2-3	CAIRDLSGGAPDTQYF
TRBV18	TRBJ2-7	CASSPAVEQYF
TRBV5-1	TRBJ1-4	CASSHDRGNEKLFF
TRBV30	TRBJ1-2	CAWTPRGRNLGYTF
TRBV7-2	TRBJ1-1	CASSYRTEAFF
TRBV11-2	TRBJ2-3	CASSLDPREWRGFTDTQYF
TRBV3-1/TRBV3-2	TRBJ2-2	CASSPGGGRANTGELFF
TRBV27	TRBJ2-3	CASSLLKRPRQNTDTQYF
TRBV3-1/TRBV3-2	TRBJ1-5	CASSLTAGGNQPQHF
TRBV5-8	TRBJ1-4	CASSPYRSTNEKLFF
TRBV27	TRBJ1-2	CASSLQGDYGYTF
TRBV9	TRBJ2-3	CASSVGLGLAPDTQYF
TRBV5-1	TRBJ2-6	CASSLPGLAGISGANVLTF
TRBV6-6	TRBJ1-2	CASGRGTGYYGYTF
TRBV6-5	TRBJ2-7	CASSYSGTGQLYEQYF
TRBV3-1/TRBV3-2	TRBJ2-3	CASSPSRGHTDTQYF
TRBV9	TRBJ2-1	CASSAFERGENYNEQFF